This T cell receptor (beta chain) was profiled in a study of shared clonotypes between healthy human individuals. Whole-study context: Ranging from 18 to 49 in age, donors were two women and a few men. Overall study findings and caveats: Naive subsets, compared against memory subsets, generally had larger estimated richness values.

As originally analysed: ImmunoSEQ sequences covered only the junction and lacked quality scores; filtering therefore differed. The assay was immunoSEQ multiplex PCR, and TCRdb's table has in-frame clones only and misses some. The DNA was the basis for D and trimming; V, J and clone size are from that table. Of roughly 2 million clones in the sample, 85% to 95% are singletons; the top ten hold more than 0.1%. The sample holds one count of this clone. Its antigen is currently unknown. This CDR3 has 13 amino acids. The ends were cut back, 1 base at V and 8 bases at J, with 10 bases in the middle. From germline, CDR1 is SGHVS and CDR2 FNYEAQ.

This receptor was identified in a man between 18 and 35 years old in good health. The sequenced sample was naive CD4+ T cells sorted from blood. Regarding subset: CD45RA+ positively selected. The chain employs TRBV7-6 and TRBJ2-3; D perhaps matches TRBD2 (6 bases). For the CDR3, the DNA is TGTGCCAGCAGCTTAGATGCAGCGGGTACGCAGTATTTT. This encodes CASSLDAAGTQYF.